A selection of T cell receptor beta chains follows, all from one sample in a study of T-cell memory formation after mild COVID-19. One entry per CDR3 protein results from TCRdb running MiXCR on the 5' RACE reads. The data contain hundreds of thousands of distinct CDR3 sequences, around 8% of them seen just once; the ten biggest clones take up 22%. Sequencing was done on a sample of PBMCs or a T cell subset sorted from them (not recorded which). The source is a man aged 18 to 30 who had mild COVID-19 (a few samples of this study predate the infection). Cell type and time point are not known. CDR3s include the opening cysteine and the closing phenylalanine or tryptophan. D genes are given only for firm matches. Size is stated for part of the rows, as once, few or many counts, or as a class when the clone is expanded.

CDR3 DNA	CDR3 protein	V gene	D gene	J gene	clone size
TGCAGTGCCGGGGGGTACCAAGAGACCCAGTACTTC	CSAGGYQETQYF	TRBV20-1	TRBD2	TRBJ2-5	many
TGTGCCAGCAGCTCTACGGGGGCCCCCTCCTACGAGCAGTACTTC	CASSSTGAPSYEQYF	TRBV7-2	NA	TRBJ2-7	NA
TGTGCCAGTAAGTTGGATGGCACCGGGGAGCTGTTTTTT	CASKLDGTGELFF	TRBV19	NA	TRBJ2-2	NA
TGTGCCAGCAGTTACGGGAACAGGGGTACCTACGAGCAGTACTTC	CASSYGNRGTYEQYF	TRBV6-2/TRBV6-3	TRBD1	TRBJ2-7	few
TGTGCCAGCAGCTTAGCCAGAACCGTCCAAGAGACCCAGTACTTC	CASSLARTVQETQYF	TRBV5-4	NA	TRBJ2-5	few
TGTGCCAGCAGCTCTTCTAGCGGGGGGGGGACAGATACGCAGTATTTT	CASSSSSGGGTDTQYF	TRBV7-2	TRBD2	TRBJ2-3	many
TGCAGTGCTAGTAACTCGGTAGGACAGGGAGGCACAGATACGCAGTATTTT	CSASNSVGQGGTDTQYF	TRBV20-1	TRBD1	TRBJ2-3	NA
TGTGCCAGCGGCTGGTCACTCCAAAACTATGGCTACACCTTC	CASGWSLQNYGYTF	TRBV12-3/TRBV12-4	NA	TRBJ1-2	NA
TGTGCCAGCAGCCAGAAGGATGCCACTGAAGCTTTCTTT	CASSQKDATEAFF	TRBV14	NA	TRBJ1-1	NA
TGTGCCAGCAGTTACTCAGTGAACCTAAACTATGGCTACACCTTC	CASSYSVNLNYGYTF	TRBV6-5	NA	TRBJ1-2	few
TGTGCCAGCAGCTTAGGGTTGGACTATGGCTACACCTTC	CASSLGLDYGYTF	TRBV7-2	NA	TRBJ1-2	many
TGTGCCAGTAGCGAGACTGCTTCCGGGACAGTTTACTATGGCTACACCTTC	CASSETASGTVYYGYTF	TRBV19	TRBD1	TRBJ1-2	NA
TGTGCCAGCAGCTACTGGCTCTTTGAACCGACCCAGTACTTC	CASSYWLFEPTQYF	TRBV7-2	NA	TRBJ2-5	NA
TGTGCCAGCACTCAGGGGGGCGTAGGCTACACCTTC	CASTQGGVGYTF	TRBV28	TRBD1	TRBJ1-2	many
TGCAGTGCTGTCCTGGACAGCTACTACAATGAGCAGTTCTTC	CSAVLDSYYNEQFF	TRBV20-1	NA	TRBJ2-1	few
TGTGCCAGCCGTGTCGGGGAGATGAACACTGAAGCTTTCTTT	CASRVGEMNTEAFF	TRBV5-4	NA	TRBJ1-1	NA
TGTGCCAGCACCGGGGACGCCAAAAACATTCAGTACTTC	CASTGDAKNIQYF	TRBV12-3/TRBV12-4	NA	TRBJ2-4	few
TGTGCCAGCAGCCACGGGGGGCAACCAAACAATGAGCAGTTCTTC	CASSHGGQPNNEQFF	TRBV5-4	NA	TRBJ2-1	NA
TGCGCCAGCAGGGGGGCGGTGCTGGGGAGCTCCTACACTGAGCAGTTCTTC	CASRGAVLGSSYTEQFF	TRBV4-1	NA	TRBJ2-1	NA
TGTGCCAGCAGCGTAGCTGTGCGTAGCTCCTACAATGAGCAGTTCTTC	CASSVAVRSSYNEQFF	TRBV9	NA	TRBJ2-1	many
TGCGCCAGCAGCCGAGTAGGGGCCGGCCAAGAGACCCAGTACTTC	CASSRVGAGQETQYF	TRBV4-1	NA	TRBJ2-5	NA
TGCAGCGCCTCTCCTACTAGCGCTCAGAATGAGCAGTTCTTC	CSASPTSAQNEQFF	TRBV29-1	TRBD2	TRBJ2-1	NA
TGTGCCACCAGTGAGGGACAGGGGAACCATGGCTACACCTTC	CATSEGQGNHGYTF	TRBV24-1	TRBD1	TRBJ1-2	few
TGTGCCAGCAGCCAAGATCGCCACAGCTATGGCTACACCTTC	CASSQDRHSYGYTF	TRBV3-1	NA	TRBJ1-2	few
TGTGCCAGCAGCCCCCGGACTAGCGGGGCACAAGAGACCCAGTACTTC	CASSPRTSGAQETQYF	TRBV13	TRBD2	TRBJ2-5	few
TGCGCCAGCAGCACAAGGGTGGGAGCCTACGAGCAGTACTTC	CASSTRVGAYEQYF	TRBV5-1	NA	TRBJ2-7	many
TGCAGTGCTGGTGGCCACTCTGGAAACACCATATATTTT	CSAGGHSGNTIYF	TRBV20-1	NA	TRBJ1-3	few
TGTGCCAGCAGTTACGGGGGGCAGGGCCAAGAGACCCAGTACTTC	CASSYGGQGQETQYF	TRBV12-3/TRBV12-4	NA	TRBJ2-5	NA
TGTGCCAGCAGCCAACCTGGCGAGGGCTACACCTTC	CASSQPGEGYTF	TRBV3-1	NA	TRBJ1-2	few